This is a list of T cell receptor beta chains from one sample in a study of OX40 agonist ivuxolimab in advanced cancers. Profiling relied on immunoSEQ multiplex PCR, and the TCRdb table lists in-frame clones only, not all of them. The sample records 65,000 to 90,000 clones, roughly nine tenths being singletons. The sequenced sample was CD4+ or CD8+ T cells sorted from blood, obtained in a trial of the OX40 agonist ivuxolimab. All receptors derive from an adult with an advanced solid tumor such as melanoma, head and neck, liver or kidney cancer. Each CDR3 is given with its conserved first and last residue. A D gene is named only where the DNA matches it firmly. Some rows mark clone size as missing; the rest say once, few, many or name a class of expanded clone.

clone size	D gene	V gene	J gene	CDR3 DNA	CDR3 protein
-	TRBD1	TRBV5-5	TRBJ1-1	TGTGCCAGTAATAAACAGGGGAGGAACACTGAAGCTTTCTTT	CASNKQGRNTEAFF
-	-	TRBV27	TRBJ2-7	TGTGCCAGCACCCCCGGGCCAGGGACCTACGAGCAGTACTTC	CASTPGPGTYEQYF
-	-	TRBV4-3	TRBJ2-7	TGCGCCAGCAGCCAAGATGTTGGGGTATACGAGCAGTACTTC	CASSQDVGVYEQYF
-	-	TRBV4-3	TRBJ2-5	TGCGCCAGCAGCCAAGAGCGGGGTCGGGAGACCCAGTACTTC	CASSQERGRETQYF
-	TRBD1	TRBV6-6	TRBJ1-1	TGTGCCAGCAGTCCTGGTCCCGGGACAGGGGCGACTGAAGCTTTCTTT	CASSPGPGTGATEAFF
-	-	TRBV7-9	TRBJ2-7	TGTGCCAGCAGCTCCCCCCGTTCGAAGGGGGGGTTCGAGCAGTACTTC	CASSSPRSKGGFEQYF
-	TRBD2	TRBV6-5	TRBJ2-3	TGTGCCAGCAGTTTGACTAGCGGGGGGGCCTCAGATACGCAGTATTTT	CASSLTSGGASDTQYF
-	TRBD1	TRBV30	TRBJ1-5	TGTGCCTGGAGTGTAAGCGGGACAGGGAATCAGCCCCAGCATTTT	CAWSVSGTGNQPQHF
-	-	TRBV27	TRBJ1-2	TGTGCCAGCAGTTTTACGTCTAACTATGGCTACACCTTC	CASSFTSNYGYTF
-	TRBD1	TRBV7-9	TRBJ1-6	TGTGCCAGCAGCATTCCGGGACAGGGGATTTCACCCCTCCACTTT	CASSIPGQGISPLHF
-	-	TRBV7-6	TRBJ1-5	TGTGCCAGCAGCTTAAGGGGGTTCAATCAGCCCCAGCATTTT	CASSLRGFNQPQHF
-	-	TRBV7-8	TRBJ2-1	TGTGCCAGCAGCTTGGGGGCCTCCTTTCTCAATGAGCAGTTCTTC	CASSLGASFLNEQFF
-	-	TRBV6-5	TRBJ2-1	TGTGCCAGCAGAGTCCCCGGTAATGAGCAGTTCTTC	CASRVPGNEQFF
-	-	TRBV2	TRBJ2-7	TGTGCCAGCAGGGTATTGAGCTCCTACGAGCAGTACTTC	CASRVLSSYEQYF
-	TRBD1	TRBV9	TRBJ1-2	TGTGCCAGCGCCATGACAGGGAACTATGGCTACACCTTC	CASAMTGNYGYTF
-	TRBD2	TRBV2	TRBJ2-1	TGTGCCAGCAGTGTTTCGCTAGCGGGGGGGCCGGGCAATGAGCAGTTCTTC	CASSVSLAGGPGNEQFF
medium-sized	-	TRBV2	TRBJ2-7	TGTGCCAGCTCCGGCGAAACCTACGAGCAGTACTTC	CASSGETYEQYF
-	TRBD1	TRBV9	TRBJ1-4	TGTGCCAGCAGCGGCGTCCGGGACAGGGGACGGGAAAAACTGTTTTTT	CASSGVRDRGREKLFF
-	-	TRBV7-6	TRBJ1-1	TGTGCCAGCAGCTTACCCAGTTCCGAAGCTTTCTTT	CASSLPSSEAFF
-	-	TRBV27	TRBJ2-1	TGTGCCAGCAGTTTATCAGGGAGCAATGAGCAGTTCTTC	CASSLSGSNEQFF
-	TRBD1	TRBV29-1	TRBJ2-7	TGCAGCGTGGGACAGGGGGTGTACGAGCAGTACTTC	CSVGQGVYEQYF
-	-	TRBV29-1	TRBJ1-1	TGCAGCGTTGTTGGAGGGATGGGTACTGAAGCTTTCTTT	CSVVGGMGTEAFF
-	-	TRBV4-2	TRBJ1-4	TGTGCCAGCAGCCAAAGGGGATCTGCAACTAATGAAAAACTGTTTTTT	CASSQRGSATNEKLFF
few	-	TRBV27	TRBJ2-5	TGTGCCAGCAGTTTGGGACTTAATCAAGAGACCCAGTACTTC	CASSLGLNQETQYF
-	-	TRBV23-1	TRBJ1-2	TGCGCCAGCAGTCCACCACCTCCCCTAAAATTTAACTATGGCTACACCTTC	CASSPPPPLKFNYGYTF
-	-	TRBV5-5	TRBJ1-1	TGTGCCAGCAGCTCGATGGCGTCTGAAGCTTTCTTT	CASSSMASEAFF
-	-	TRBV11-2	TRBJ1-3	TGTGCCAGCAGCCCCTCCGGGGAGGATTTTCCTGGAAACACCATATATTTT	CASSPSGEDFPGNTIYF
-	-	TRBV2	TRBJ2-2	TGTGCCAGCAGTGAAACGGTGGGGACTCCGCTGACCGGGGAGCTGTTTTTT	CASSETVGTPLTGELFF
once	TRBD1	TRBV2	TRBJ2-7	TGTGCCAGCAGTGAAGGCTTCGCAGGGGGAACCTACGAGCAGTACTTC	CASSEGFAGGTYEQYF
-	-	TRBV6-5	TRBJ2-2	TGTGCCAGCAGGCCTGAGACCGGGGAGCTGTTTTTT	CASRPETGELFF